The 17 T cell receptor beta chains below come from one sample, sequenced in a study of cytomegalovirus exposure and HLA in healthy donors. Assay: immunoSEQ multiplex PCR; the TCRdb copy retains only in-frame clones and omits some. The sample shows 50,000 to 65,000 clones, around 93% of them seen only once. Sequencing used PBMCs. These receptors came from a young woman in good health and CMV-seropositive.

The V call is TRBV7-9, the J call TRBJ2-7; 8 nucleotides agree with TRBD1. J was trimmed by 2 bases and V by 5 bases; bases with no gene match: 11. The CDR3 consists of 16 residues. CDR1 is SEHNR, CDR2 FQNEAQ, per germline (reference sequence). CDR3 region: CASSRASGTGAYEQYF. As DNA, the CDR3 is TGTGCCAGCAGCCGCGCCTCCGGGACAGGAGCCTACGAGCAGTACTTC. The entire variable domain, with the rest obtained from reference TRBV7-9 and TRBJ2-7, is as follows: DTGVSQNPRHKITKRGQNVTFRCDPISEHNRLYWYRQTLGQGPEFLTYFQNEAQLEKSRLLSDRFSAERPKGSFSTLEIQRTEQGDSAMYLCASSRASGTGAYEQYFGPGTRLTVT.

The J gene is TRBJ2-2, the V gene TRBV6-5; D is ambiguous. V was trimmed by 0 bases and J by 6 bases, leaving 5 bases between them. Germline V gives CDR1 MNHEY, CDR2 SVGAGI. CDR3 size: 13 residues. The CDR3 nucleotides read TGTGCCAGCAGTTACTCCCCGGCCGGGGAGCTGTTTTTT. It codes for CASSYSPAGELFF.

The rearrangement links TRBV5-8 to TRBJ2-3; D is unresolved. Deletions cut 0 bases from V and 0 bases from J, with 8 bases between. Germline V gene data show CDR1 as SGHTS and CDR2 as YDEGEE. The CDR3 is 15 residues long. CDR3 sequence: CASSLGSLSTDTQYF. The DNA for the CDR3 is TGTGCCAGCAGCTTGGGGAGTCTTAGCACAGATACGCAGTATTTT.

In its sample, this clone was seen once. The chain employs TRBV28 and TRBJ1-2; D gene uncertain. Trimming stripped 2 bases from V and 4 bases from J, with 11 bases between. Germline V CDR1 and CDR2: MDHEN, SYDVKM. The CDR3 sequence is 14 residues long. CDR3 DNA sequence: TGTGCCAGCAGTTTAGCTTCCGGGGTCTATGGCTACACCTTC. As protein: CASSLASGVYGYTF.

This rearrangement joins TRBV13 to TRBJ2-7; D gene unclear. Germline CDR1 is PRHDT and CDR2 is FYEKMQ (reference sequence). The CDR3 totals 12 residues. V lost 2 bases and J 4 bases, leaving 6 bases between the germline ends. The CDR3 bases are TGTGCCAGCAGCTTACGGTTTTACGAGCAGTACTTC. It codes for CASSLRFYEQYF.

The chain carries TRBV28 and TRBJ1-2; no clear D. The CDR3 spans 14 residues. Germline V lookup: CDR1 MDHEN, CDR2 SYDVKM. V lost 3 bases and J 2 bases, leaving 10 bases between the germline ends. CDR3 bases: TGTGCCAGCAGTTTCGGGGTCGAGAACTATGGCTACACCTTC. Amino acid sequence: CASSFGVENYGYTF.

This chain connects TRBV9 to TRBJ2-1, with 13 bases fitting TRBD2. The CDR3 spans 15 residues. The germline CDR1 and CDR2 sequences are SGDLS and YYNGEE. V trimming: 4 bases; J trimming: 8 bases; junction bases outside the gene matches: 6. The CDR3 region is CASSPRLAGGYEQFF. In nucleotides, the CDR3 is TGTGCCAGCAGCCCTAGACTAGCGGGAGGCTATGAGCAGTTCTTC.

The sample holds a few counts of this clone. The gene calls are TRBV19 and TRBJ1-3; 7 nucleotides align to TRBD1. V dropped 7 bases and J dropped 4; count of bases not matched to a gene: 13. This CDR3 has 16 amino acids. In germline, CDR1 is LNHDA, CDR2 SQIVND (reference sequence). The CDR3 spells CASNPTGTVGGNTIYF. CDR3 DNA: TGTGCCAGTAACCCCACCGGGACAGTGGGGGGAAACACCATATATTTT.

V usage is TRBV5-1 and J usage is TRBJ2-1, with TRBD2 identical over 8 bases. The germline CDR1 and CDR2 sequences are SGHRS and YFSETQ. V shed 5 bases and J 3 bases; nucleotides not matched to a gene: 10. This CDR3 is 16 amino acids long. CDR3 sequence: CASREGSTSGYNEQFF. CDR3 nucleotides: TGCGCCAGCAGGGAGGGGTCCACTAGCGGCTACAATGAGCAGTTCTTC. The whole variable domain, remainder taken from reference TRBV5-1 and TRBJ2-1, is KAGVTQTPRYLIKTRGQQVTLSCSPISGHRSVSWYQQTPGQGLQFLFEYFSETQRNKGNFPGRFSGRQFSNSRSEMNVSTLELGDSALYLCASREGSTSGYNEQFFGPGTRLTVL.

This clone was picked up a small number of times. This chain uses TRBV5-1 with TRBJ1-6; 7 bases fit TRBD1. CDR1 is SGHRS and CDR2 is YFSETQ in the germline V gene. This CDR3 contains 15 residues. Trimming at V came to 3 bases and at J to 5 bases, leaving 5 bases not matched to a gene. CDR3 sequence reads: CASSSVGQDNSPLHF. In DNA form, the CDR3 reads TGCGCCAGCAGCTCGGTCGGACAGGATAATTCACCCCTCCACTTT.

Written as DNA, the CDR3 is TGTGCCAGCAGCTTCATGCAGGCATTATCCTACGAGCAGTACTTC. It specifies CASSFMQALSYEQYF. V usage is TRBV7-9 and J usage is TRBJ2-7; D gene uncertain. The germline CDR1 and CDR2 sequences are SEHNR and FQNEAQ (reference sequence). V lost 3 bases and J 1 base, leaving 13 bases between the germline ends. The CDR3 contains 15 residues.

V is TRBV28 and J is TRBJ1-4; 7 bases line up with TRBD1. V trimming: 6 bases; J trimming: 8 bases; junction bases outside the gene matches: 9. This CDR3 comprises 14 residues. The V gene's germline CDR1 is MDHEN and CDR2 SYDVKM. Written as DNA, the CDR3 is TGTGCCAGCAGGTCCCAGGGGGTCTCGGAAAAACTGTTTTTT. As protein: CASRSQGVSEKLFF.

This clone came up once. The CDR3 sequence: CASSLVSGGARDTQYF. The DNA for the CDR3 is TGTGCCAGCAGTTTAGTTAGCGGGGGGGCTAGAGATACGCAGTATTTT. V gene TRBV27 combines with J gene TRBJ2-3, with 11 positions matching TRBD2. Germline V gene data show CDR1 as MNHEY and CDR2 as SMNVEV (reference sequence). The CDR3 runs 16 residues. The junction had 6 bases not matched to a gene; V was cut back by 2 bases and J by 5 bases.

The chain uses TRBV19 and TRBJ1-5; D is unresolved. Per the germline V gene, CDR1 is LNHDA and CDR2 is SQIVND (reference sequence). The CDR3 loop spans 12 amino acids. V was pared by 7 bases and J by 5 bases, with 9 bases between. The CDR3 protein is CASNQIYQPQHF. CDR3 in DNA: TGTGCCAGTAACCAGATTTATCAGCCCCAGCATTTT.

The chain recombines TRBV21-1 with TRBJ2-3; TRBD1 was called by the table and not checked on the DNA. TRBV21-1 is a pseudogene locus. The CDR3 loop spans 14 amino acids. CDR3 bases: TGTGCCAACGAGGGACAGGGCAGCACAGATACGCAGTATTTT. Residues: CANEGQGSTDTQYF.

The CDR3 region is CASSLVGAPGLNDEQFF. The CDR3 nucleotides are TGTGCCAGCAGCTTAGTGGGAGCCCCTGGGTTGAACGATGAGCAGTTCTTC. This chain connects TRBV7-9 to TRBJ2-1, with D tentatively TRBD2 (5 bases). The CDR3 length is 17 residues. CDR1 and CDR2 from the germline V gene are SEHNR and FQNEAQ (reference sequence). V gave up 1 base and J gave up 8 bases, with 21 bases separating them.

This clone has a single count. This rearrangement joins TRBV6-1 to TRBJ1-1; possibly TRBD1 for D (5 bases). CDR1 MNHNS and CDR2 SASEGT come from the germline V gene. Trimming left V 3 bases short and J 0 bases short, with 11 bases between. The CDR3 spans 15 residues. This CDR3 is CASSDRGLLNTEAFF. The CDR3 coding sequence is TGTGCCAGCAGTGATAGGGGCCTACTGAACACTGAAGCTTTCTTT.